This T cell receptor (beta chain) emerged from a study of T-cell reconstitution after alpha-beta-depleted transplantation in children (TCRdb year 2016). General notes on the study: The study quantitatively tracked T-cell immune reconstitution after TCRalphabeta/CD19-depleted allogeneic hematopoietic cell transplantation in children using TCR repertoire profiling.

Libraries were prepared through PCR. The sequencer listed for this sample is Illumina HiSeq 2500. To normalize quantification of the TCRbeta repertoire, the TCR libraries were built with molecular barcoding that relied on unique molecular identifiers. The public reads were reprocessed in TCRdb via fastp at Q25 and MiXCR, keeping in-frame beta chains. Each record represents a unique CDR3 protein, reported with the most common genes and DNA among its rows. This sample is represented by hundreds of thousands of distinct CDR3 sequences; approximately 15% of them were singletons. The ten largest clones take up about 1.1% of the sample. Including the terminal cysteine and phenylalanine, the CDR3 comprises 15 residues. The sequence is cut down to CDR3 DNA, 45 bases in frame from base 1. CDR1 LGHNA and CDR2 YSLEER are derived from the germline V gene. Trimmed from V: 0 bases; trimmed from J: 4 bases; junction bases lacking a gene match: 2.

A word on this clonotype: The antigen this receptor binds is unknown. It has no much larger one-base neighbor in the sample; base qualities were not kept.

The clonotype comes from a human donor who donated a stem cell graft to a child with acute myeloid leukemia. Sequencing used PBMCs from the stem cell graft donor, obtained from the stem cell graft. This chain is built from TRBV4-3 and TRBJ2-2; TRBD2 aligns with 7 central bases. The bases read TGCGCCAGCAGCCAAGATGGCGGGGGCACCGGGGAGCTGTTTTTT. This codes for CASSQDGGGTGELFF.